This TCR beta chain was identified during a study of blood T cells in healthy people across ages. Overall study results and limits: There was no known CMV status for donors, so expanded clonotype changes were possibly confounded. The fall in TCR beta diversity per million T cells was roughly linear with age.

Comments on this clonotype: Its antigen is unknown.

Each sample provided at least 5.5 micrograms of extracted total RNA. For the second PCR, which ran for about 6 to 12 cycles, a sample-barcoded 5' primer and a J-beta primer mix were used. TCRdb re-derived calls from the 5' RACE reads in MiXCR, one entry per CDR3 protein. The table lists some 780,000 distinct CDR3 sequences, roughly three fifths of them singletons. The sequence derives from a man aged 40-55 years in good health. Source material: blood.

CDR3 amino acids: CASSLRSNYGYTF. CDR3 DNA sequence: TGTGCCAGCAGCTTAAGGTCTAACTATGGCTACACCTTC. The chain has TRBV7-9 and TRBJ1-2; D is uncertain. This CDR3 spans 13 amino acids. Germline-derived CDR1 and CDR2 are SEHNR and FQNEAQ (reference sequence). V was pared by 2 bases and J by 0 bases, with 4 bases between.